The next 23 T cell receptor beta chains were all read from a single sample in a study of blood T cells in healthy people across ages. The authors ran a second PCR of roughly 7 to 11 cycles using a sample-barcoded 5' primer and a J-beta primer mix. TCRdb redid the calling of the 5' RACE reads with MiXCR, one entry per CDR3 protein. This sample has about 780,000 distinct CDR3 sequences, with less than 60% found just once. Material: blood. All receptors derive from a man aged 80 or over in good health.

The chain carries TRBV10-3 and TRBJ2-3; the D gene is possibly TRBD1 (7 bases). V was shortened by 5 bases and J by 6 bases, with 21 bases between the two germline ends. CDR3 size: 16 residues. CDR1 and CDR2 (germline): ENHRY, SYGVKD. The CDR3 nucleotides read TGTGCCATCAGTACTACAGGGGACCCTGGGGGGGATACGCAGTATTTT. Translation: CAISTTGDPGGDTQYF.

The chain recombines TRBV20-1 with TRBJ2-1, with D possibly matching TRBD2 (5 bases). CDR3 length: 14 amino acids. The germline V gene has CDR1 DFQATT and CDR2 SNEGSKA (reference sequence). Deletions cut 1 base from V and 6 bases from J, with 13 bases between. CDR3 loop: CSARAEAPANEQFF. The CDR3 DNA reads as TGCAGTGCTAGAGCGGAGGCTCCGGCCAATGAGCAGTTCTTC.

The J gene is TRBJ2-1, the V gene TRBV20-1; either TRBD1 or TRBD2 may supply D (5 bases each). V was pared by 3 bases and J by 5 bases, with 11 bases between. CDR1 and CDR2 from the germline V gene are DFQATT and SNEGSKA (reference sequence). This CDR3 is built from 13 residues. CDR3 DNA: TGCAGTGCTAGTTTGGGGACCGACAATGAGCAGTTCTTC. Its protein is CSASLGTDNEQFF.

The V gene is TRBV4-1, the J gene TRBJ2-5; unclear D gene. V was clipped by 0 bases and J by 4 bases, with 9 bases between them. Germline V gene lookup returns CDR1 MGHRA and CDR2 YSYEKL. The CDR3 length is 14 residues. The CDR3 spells CASSQEVGRETQYF. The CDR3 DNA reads TGCGCCAGCAGCCAAGAAGTCGGACGAGAGACCCAGTACTTC.

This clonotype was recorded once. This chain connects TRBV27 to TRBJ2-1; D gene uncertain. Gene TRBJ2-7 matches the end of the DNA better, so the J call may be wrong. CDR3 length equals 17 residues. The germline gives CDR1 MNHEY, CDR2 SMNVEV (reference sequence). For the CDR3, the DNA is TGTGCCAGCAGTTTTACAGAATCAAACTTAGTTTACAATGAGCAGTACTTC. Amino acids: CASSFTESNLVYNEQYF.

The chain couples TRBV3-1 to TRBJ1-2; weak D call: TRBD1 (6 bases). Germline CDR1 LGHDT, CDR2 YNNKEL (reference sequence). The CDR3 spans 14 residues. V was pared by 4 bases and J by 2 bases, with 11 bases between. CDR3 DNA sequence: TGTGCCAGCAGCCCTCTGACAGGAAACTATGGCTACACCTTC. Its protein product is CASSPLTGNYGYTF.

As DNA, the CDR3 is TGTGCCGGCTTGGGGGAATCTGTCGAGCAGTACTTC. It specifies CAGLGESVEQYF. The chain joins TRBV25-1 to TRBJ2-7; D possibly matches TRBD1 or TRBD2 (5 bases each). Trimming took 11 bases from V and 6 from J, leaving 17 bases between them. Germline-derived CDR1 and CDR2 are MGHDK and SYGVNS. This CDR3 has 12 residues.

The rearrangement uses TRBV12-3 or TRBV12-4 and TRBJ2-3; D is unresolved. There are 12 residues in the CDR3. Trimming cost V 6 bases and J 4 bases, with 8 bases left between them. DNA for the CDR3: TGTGCCAGCAGATCGCCACCAGATACGCAGTATTTT. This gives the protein CASRSPPDTQYF.

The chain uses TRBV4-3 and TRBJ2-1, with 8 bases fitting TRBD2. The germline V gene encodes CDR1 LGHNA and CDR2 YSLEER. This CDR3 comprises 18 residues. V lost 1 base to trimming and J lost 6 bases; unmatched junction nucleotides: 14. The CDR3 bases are TGCGCCAGCAGCCAAGGGGTAAGGCGACTAGCGCCAGCCAATGAGCAGTTCTTC. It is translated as CASSQGVRRLAPANEQFF.

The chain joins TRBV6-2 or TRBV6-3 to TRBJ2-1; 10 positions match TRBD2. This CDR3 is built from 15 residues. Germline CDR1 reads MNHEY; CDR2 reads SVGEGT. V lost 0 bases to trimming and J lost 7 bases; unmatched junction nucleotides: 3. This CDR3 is CASSYSAGGPNEQFF. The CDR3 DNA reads TGTGCCAGCAGTTACTCAGCGGGAGGGCCGAATGAGCAGTTCTTC.

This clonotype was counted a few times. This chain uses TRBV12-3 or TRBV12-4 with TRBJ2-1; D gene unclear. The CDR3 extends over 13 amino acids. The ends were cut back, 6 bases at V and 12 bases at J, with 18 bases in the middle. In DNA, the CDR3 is TGTGCCAGCAGCCCAACGTCCCCGGGTACGCAGTTCTTC. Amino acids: CASSPTSPGTQFF.

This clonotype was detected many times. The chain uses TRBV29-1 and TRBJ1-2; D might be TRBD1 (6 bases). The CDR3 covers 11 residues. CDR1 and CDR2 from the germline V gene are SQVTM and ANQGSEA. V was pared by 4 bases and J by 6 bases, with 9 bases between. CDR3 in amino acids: CSVGQEDGYTF. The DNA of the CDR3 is TGCAGCGTTGGACAGGAGGATGGCTACACCTTC.

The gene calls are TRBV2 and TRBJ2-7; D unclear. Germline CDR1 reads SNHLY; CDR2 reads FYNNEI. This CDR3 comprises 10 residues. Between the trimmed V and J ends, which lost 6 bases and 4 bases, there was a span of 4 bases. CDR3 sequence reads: CASRGYEQYF. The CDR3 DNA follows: TGTGCCAGCAGGGGTTACGAGCAGTACTTC.

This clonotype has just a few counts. DNA of the CDR3: TGTGCCAGCAGCGGAAGGAAGGGGGCGGACACTGAAGCTTTCTTT. Translating it yields CASSGRKGADTEAFF. The rearrangement links TRBV2 to TRBJ1-1; 7 nucleotides match TRBD1. The CDR3 consists of 15 residues. V lost 6 bases, J lost 3 bases, and 10 bases stayed unmatched. Germline V gene data show CDR1 as SNHLY and CDR2 as FYNNEI.

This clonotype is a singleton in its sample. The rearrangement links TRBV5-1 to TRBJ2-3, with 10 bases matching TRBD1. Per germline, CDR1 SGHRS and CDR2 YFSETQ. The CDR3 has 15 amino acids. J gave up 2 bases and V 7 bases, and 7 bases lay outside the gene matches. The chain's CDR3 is CASLGQGRSTDTQYF. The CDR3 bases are TGCGCCAGCCTGGGACAGGGGCGTTCCACAGATACGCAGTATTTT.

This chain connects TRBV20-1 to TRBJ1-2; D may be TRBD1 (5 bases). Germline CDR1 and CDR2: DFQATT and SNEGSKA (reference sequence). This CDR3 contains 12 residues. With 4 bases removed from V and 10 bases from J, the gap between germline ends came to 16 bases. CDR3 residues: CSAMRQGVDYTF. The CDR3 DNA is TGCAGTGCTATGCGTCAGGGAGTTGACTACACCTTC.

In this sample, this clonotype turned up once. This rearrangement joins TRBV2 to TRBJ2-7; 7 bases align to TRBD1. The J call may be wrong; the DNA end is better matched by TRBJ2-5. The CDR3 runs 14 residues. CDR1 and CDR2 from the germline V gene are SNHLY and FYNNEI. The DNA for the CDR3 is TGTGCCAGCACCACACAGGGGTTTGTGGAGACCCAGTACTTC. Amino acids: CASTTQGFVETQYF.

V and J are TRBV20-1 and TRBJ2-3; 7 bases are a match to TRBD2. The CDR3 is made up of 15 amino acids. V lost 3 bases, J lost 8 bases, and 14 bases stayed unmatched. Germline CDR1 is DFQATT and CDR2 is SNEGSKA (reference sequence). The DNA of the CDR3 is TGCAGTGCTAGGGAGCGGGAAGGGTGGGCAGGTACGCAGTATTTT. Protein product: CSAREREGWAGTQYF.

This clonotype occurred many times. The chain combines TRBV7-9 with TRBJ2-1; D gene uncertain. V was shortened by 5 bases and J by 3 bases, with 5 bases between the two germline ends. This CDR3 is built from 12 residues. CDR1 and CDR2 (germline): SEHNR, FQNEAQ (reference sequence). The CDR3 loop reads CASSQDYNEQFF. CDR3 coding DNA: TGTGCCAGCAGCCAAGACTACAATGAGCAGTTCTTC.

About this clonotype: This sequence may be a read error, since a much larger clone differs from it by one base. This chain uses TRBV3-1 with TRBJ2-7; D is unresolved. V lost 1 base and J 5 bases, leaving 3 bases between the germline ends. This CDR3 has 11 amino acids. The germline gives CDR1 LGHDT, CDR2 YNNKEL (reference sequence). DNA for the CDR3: TGTGCCAGCAGCCAAGCCCACGAGCAGTACTTC. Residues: CASSQAHEQYF.

DNA for the CDR3: TGTGCCAGCAGCTCCTCCGGACACAACACTGAAGCTTTCTTT. It codes for CASSSSGHNTEAFF. The chain joins TRBV7-2 to TRBJ1-1; D is perhaps TRBD1 (5 bases). V was cut by 4 bases and J by 2 bases, with 11 bases left in between. This CDR3 has 14 residues. Germline V gene lookup returns CDR1 SGHTA and CDR2 FQGNSA.

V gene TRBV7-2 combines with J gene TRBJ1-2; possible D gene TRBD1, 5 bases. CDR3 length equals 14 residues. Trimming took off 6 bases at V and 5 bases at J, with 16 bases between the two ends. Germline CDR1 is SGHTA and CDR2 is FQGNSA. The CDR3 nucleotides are TGTGCCAGCAGGGCCGGAGGGGCGGGATATGGCTACACCTTC. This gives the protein CASRAGGAGYGYTF. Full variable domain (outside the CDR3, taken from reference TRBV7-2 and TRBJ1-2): GAGVSQSPSNKVTEKGKDVELRCDPISGHTALYWYRQSLGQGLEFLIYFQGNSAPDKSGLPSDRFSAERTGGSVSTLTIQRTQQEDSAVYLCASRAGGAGYGYTFGSGTRLTVV.

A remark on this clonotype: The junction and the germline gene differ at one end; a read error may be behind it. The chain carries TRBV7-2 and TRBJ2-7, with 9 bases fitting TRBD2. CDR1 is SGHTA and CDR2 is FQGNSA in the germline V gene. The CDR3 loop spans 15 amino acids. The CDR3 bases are TGTGCTAGCAGCCTCACCCCAGCGGGAGGCTGCGAGCAGTACTTC. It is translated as CASSLTPAGGCEQYF.